This record covers a single TCR beta chain. As yet, its antigen is unknown. Primers used in a second PCR of roughly 7 to 11 cycles were a sample-barcoded 5' primer and a J-beta primer mix. TCRdb redid the calling of the 5' RACE reads with MiXCR, one entry per CDR3 protein. The profile shows roughly 830,000 distinct CDR3 sequences, about 59% of them singletons. This record belongs to a study of blood T cells in healthy people across ages. Findings and caveats of the study: Unsorted PBMCs ruled out conclusive naive versus antigen-experienced comparison.

This CDR3 has 15 amino acids. The TCR comes from a man under 40 in good health. The sequenced sample consisted of blood. The V call is TRBV12-3 or TRBV12-4, the J call TRBJ2-7; 10 bases match TRBD1. The DNA end is more similar to TRBJ2-4, so the J call may be wrong. Written as DNA, the CDR3 is TGTGCCAGCAGTCACCGACAGGGGGCACGAAACATTCAGTACTTC. Its translation is CASSHRQGARNIQYF.